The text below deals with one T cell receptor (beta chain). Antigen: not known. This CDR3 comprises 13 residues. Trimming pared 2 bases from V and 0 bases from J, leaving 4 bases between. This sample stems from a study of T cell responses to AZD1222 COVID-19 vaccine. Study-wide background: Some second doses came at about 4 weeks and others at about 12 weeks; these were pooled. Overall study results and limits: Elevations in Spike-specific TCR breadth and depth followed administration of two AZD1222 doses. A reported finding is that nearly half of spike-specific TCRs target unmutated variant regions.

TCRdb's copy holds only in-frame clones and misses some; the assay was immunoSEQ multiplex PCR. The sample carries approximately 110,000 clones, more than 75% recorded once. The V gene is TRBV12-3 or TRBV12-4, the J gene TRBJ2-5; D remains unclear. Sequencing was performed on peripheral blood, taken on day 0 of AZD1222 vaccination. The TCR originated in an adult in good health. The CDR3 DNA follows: TGTGCCAGCAGTTTACGGGACCAAGAGACCCAGTACTTC. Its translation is CASSLRDQETQYF.